The present T cell receptor beta chain was sequenced within a study of blood T cell repertoires in COVID-19. Whole-study context: Whether acute or convalescent, the COVID-19 samples came from the United States, Italy and Spain.

TCRdb's copy holds only in-frame clones and misses some; the assay was immunoSEQ multiplex PCR. Of fewer than 200,000 clones detected, roughly 85% appear once; the ten largest clones hold 7.5% to 10%. V was clipped by 2 bases and J by 3 bases, with 13 bases between them. Germline assignment: CDR1 KGHDR and CDR2 SFDVKD. CDR3 length: 15 amino acids. This receptor was obtained from a man aged 50-60 years with active or convalescent COVID-19. This chain joins TRBV24-1 and TRBJ2-7, with a tentative D call TRBD1 (7 bases). The material sequenced was peripheral blood. CDR3 in amino acids: CATSDSGRDSYEQYF. CDR3 in DNA: TGTGCCACCAGTGATTCGGGGCGGGACAGCTACGAGCAGTACTTC.